This T cell receptor beta chain was observed in a study of blood T cell repertoires in COVID-19. Study details: From the United States, Italy and Spain came samples of acute and convalescent COVID-19.

Germline CDR1 and CDR2: SNHLY and FYNNEI. Trimming took 6 bases from V and 2 from J; bases not matched to a gene: 11. The length of the CDR3 is 17 residues. Original processing methods: Amplification of reference gene primers provided the estimated nucleated cell counts. Using immunoSEQ multiplex PCR, the repertoire was profiled, and TCRdb retains in-frame clones only, with some absent. From that table come the V and J calls and clone size; the DNA was used to work out D and trimming. The top ten hold 24% of the sample, which has 88,000 or so clones, roughly 77% seen once. The sample was peripheral blood. The origin of this receptor is a human donor in a cohort sampled during active COVID-19. The J gene is TRBJ2-3, the V gene TRBV2; 10 bases are shared with TRBD2. CDR3 in DNA: TGTGCCAGCAGCCTCATGGCTAGCGGGAGAACCACAGATACGCAGTATTTT. It yields the protein CASSLMASGRTTDTQYF. Complete variable domain (other parts from reference TRBV2 and TRBJ2-3): EPEVTQTPSHQVTQMGQEVILRCVPISNHLYFYWYRQILGQKVEFLVSFYNNEISEKSEIFDDQFSVERPDGSNFTLKIRSTKLEDSAMYFCASSLMASGRTTDTQYFGPGTRLTVL.